These 29 T cell receptor beta chains originate from one sample sequenced in a study of Graves' ophthalmopathy and Graves' hyperthyroidism. Amplifying from RNA transcripts, the study obtained TCR beta CDR3 regions. In the first round, RT-PCR was carried out with HTBI primers, and a multiplex PCR formed the second round. MiXCR, applied by TCRdb to the multiplex PCR reads, yields one record per CDR3 protein. The profile shows roughly 500,000 distinct CDR3 sequences, approximately 15% of them singletons. Sequencing was performed on blood. Receptors were obtained from a woman in her twenties or thirties with Graves' ophthalmopathy.

This clonotype was seen a handful of times. CDR3 sequence reads: CASTLTGIMNTEAFF. The CDR3 DNA reads as TGTGCCAGTACCCTGACAGGGATCATGAACACTGAAGCTTTCTTT. The rearrangement uses TRBV19 and TRBJ1-1, with TRBD1 matching 7 bases. CDR1 and CDR2 from the germline V gene are LNHDA and SQIVND (reference sequence). J was trimmed by 0 bases and V by 7 bases; bases with no gene match: 8. This CDR3 spans 15 amino acids.

In its sample, this clonotype was seen many times. This chain's CDR3 is CASSPSTGYSNQPQHF. Written as DNA, the CDR3 is TGTGCCAGCAGCCCGTCAACAGGTTATAGCAATCAGCCCCAGCATTTT. The chain has TRBV11-2 and TRBJ1-5; possibly TRBD1 for D (5 bases). The CDR3 is 16 amino acids. V was pared by 5 bases and J by 0 bases, with 14 bases between. Germline CDR1 reads SGHAT; CDR2 reads FQNNGV.

This clonotype was seen at least ten times. The V and J genes are TRBV20-1 and TRBJ1-2; a possible D gene is TRBD1 (5 bases). The CDR3 is made up of 11 amino acids. Looked up from germline, CDR1 is DFQATT and CDR2 is SNEGSKA (reference sequence). V gave up 4 bases and J gave up 9 bases, with 12 bases separating them. CDR3 residues: CSATPTVSYTF. The CDR3 region has the DNA TGCAGTGCTACCCCGACAGTGAGCTACACCTTC.

Ten or more counts support this clonotype. The chain joins TRBV30 to TRBJ2-7, with D hard to call. This CDR3 region has 11 residues. V shed 2 bases and J shed 3 bases, with 5 bases lying between them. Looked up from germline, CDR1 is GTSNPN and CDR2 is SVGIG (reference sequence). The CDR3 DNA follows: TGTGCCTGGAGTCCGGGCTACGAGCAGTACTTC. Residues: CAWSPGYEQYF.

This clonotype was observed at least ten times. This chain connects TRBV28 to TRBJ2-7; 8 nucleotides align to TRBD1. With V trimmed by 2 bases and J by 3 bases, 6 bases remained unmatched. The V gene's germline CDR1 is MDHEN and CDR2 SYDVKM. This CDR3 is built from 15 residues. CDR3 DNA sequence: TGTGCCAGCAGTTTAAAGGACAGGGTTCTCTACGAGCAGTACTTC. The encoded protein is CASSLKDRVLYEQYF.

This clonotype was detected many times. The CDR3 coding sequence is TGTGCCAGCAGCTTAGGGCAGGGAGGTCTGAGTGAGCAGTACTTC. Translating gives CASSLGQGGLSEQYF. This chain links TRBV7-9 with TRBJ2-7, with a weak D call TRBD2 (6 bases). Germline-derived CDR1 and CDR2 are SEHNR and FQNEAQ (reference sequence). Trimming took off 1 base at V and 7 bases at J, with 17 bases between the two ends. There are 15 residues in the CDR3.

This clonotype occurred many times. CDR3 sequence (DNA): TGCAGCGCCATGAGCGGGGGCACTGAAGCTTTCTTT. Translating it yields CSAMSGGTEAFF. The V and J genes are TRBV29-1 and TRBJ1-1, with D possibly TRBD1 on 5 matching bases. The germline V gene encodes CDR1 SQVTM and CDR2 ANQGSEA. This CDR3 comprises 12 residues. V was pared by 7 bases and J by 4 bases, with 13 bases between.

As regards this clonotype: One base away lies a much larger clone, so this may be a sequencing read error. V is TRBV15 and J is TRBJ1-1, with unresolved D. V was shortened by 0 bases and J by 3 bases, with 5 bases between the two germline ends. From germline, CDR1 is LNHNV and CDR2 YYDKDF (reference sequence). CDR3 length equals 13 residues. Written as DNA, the CDR3 is TGTGCCACCAGCAGAGATCAGGACACTGAAGCTTTCTTT. Translation gives CATSRDQDTEAFF.

This clonotype was seen repeatedly, ten times or more. This chain joins TRBV28 and TRBJ1-2; 8 bases agree with TRBD1. The CDR3 length is 15 residues. J was trimmed by 3 bases and V by 5 bases; bases with no gene match: 8. Germline CDR1 reads MDHEN; CDR2 reads SYDVKM. As DNA, the CDR3 is TGTGCCAGCAGTGCGCCCGGGACAGGCCACTATGGCTACACCTTC. Amino acid sequence: CASSAPGTGHYGYTF.

In this sample, this clonotype turned up many times. The rearrangement uses TRBV20-1 and TRBJ2-7; 10 bases match TRBD2. J lost 6 bases, V lost 5 bases, and 10 bases had no gene match. CDR3 length equals 14 residues. Germline V lookup: CDR1 DFQATT, CDR2 SNEGSKA (reference sequence). In DNA, the CDR3 is TGCAGTGCTTACCCTAGCGGGAGCCCGCGCGAGCAGTACTTC. Translating gives CSAYPSGSPREQYF.

This clonotype was detected ten times or more. This chain uses TRBV12-3 or TRBV12-4 with TRBJ1-3; 8 bases align to TRBD1. With V trimmed by 6 bases and J by 0 bases, 7 bases remained unmatched. The CDR3 length is 16 residues. The CDR3 is CASSPQGAISGNTIYF. CDR3 bases: TGTGCCAGCAGCCCGCAGGGGGCGATCTCTGGAAACACCATATATTTT.

This clonotype came up many times. The chain is built from TRBV11-2 and TRBJ2-4; no clear D. Germline V lookup: CDR1 SGHAT, CDR2 FQNNGV. The CDR3 length is 14 residues. V was cut by 1 base and J by 0 bases, with 4 bases left in between. The CDR3 protein is CASSLVGAKNIQYF. DNA of the CDR3: TGTGCCAGCAGCTTAGTGGGAGCCAAAAACATTCAGTACTTC.

The rearrangement joins TRBV20-1 to TRBJ2-5; 9 bases are a match to TRBD2. The germline gives CDR1 DFQATT, CDR2 SNEGSKA (reference sequence). The V gene end was trimmed by 3 bases and the J gene end by 1 base; junction bases not matched to a gene: 6. This CDR3 region has 15 residues. The CDR3 is CSASDSGGGQETQYF. The CDR3 region has the DNA TGCAGTGCTAGCGATAGCGGGGGTGGCCAAGAGACCCAGTACTTC.

Many counts were recorded for this clonotype. Given a much more abundant clone one base away, this may be a read error. This sequence joins TRBV12-3 or TRBV12-4 and TRBJ2-7; D gene unclear. This CDR3 is built from 12 residues. Trimming took off 3 bases at V and 1 base at J, with 4 bases between the two ends. The CDR3, as DNA: TGTGCCAGCAGTTTCGGGTCCTACGAGCAGTACTTC. It specifies CASSFGSYEQYF.

This clonotype was observed a few times. The chain recombines TRBV7-8 with TRBJ2-2, with D tentatively TRBD1 (5 bases). This CDR3 has 16 amino acids. Trimming removed 4 bases at V and 0 bases at J, with 12 bases between. The germline V gene encodes CDR1 SGHVS and CDR2 FQNEAQ. CDR3 loop: CASSSQGGTNTGELFF. In nucleotides, the CDR3 is TGTGCCAGCAGCTCGCAGGGTGGGACGAACACCGGGGAGCTGTTTTTT.

The table lists this clonotype with many counts. The chain employs TRBV12-3 or TRBV12-4 and TRBJ2-7; no reliable D call. V was clipped by 3 bases and J by 2 bases, with 11 bases between them. This CDR3 comprises 14 residues. The DNA for the CDR3 is TGTGCCAGCAGTTTTGGTAATACACCCTACGAGCAGTACTTC. Amino acid sequence: CASSFGNTPYEQYF.

This clonotype was seen repeatedly, ten times or more. This chain joins TRBV25-1 and TRBJ1-2; 7 nucleotides match TRBD1. With 5 bases clipped from V and 1 base from J, the junction kept 4 bases outside the gene matches. This CDR3 region has 14 residues. The V gene's germline CDR1 is MGHDK and CDR2 SYGVNS. CDR3 nucleotides: TGTGCCAGCAGTTGGACAGGCCTTAACTATGGCTACACCTTC. Its protein product is CASSWTGLNYGYTF.

The chain employs TRBV10-3 and TRBJ2-4; D is perhaps TRBD2 (6 bases). The germline V gene encodes CDR1 ENHRY and CDR2 SYGVKD. This CDR3 region has 18 residues. V was pared by 4 bases and J by 0 bases, with 19 bases between. This CDR3 reads CAISVGGSTPRAKNIQYF. CDR3 DNA sequence: TGTGCCATCAGTGTGGGGGGAAGTACCCCTAGAGCCAAAAACATTCAGTACTTC.

This clonotype was observed many times. The V gene is TRBV5-1, the J gene TRBJ2-7; D perhaps matches TRBD2 (5 bases). Looked up from germline, CDR1 is SGHRS and CDR2 is YFSETQ. The V end was cut by 0 bases, the J end by 5 bases, with 15 bases between. This CDR3 has 15 amino acids. The CDR3 DNA sequence: TGCGCCAGCAGCTTGGTACGTGGGAGTGTCGACGAGCAGTACTTC. This codes for CASSLVRGSVDEQYF.

Notes on this clonotype: A read error is possible here, since a much larger clone lies one base away. The rearrangement uses TRBV6-1 and TRBJ1-1; possible D gene TRBD1, 5 bases. CDR3 size: 13 residues. Germline V lookup: CDR1 MNHNS, CDR2 SASEGT. The CDR3 is CASSRTPNTEACF. Here the CDR3 DNA reads TGTGCCAGCAGTCGGACACCTAACACTGAAGCTTGCTTT.

There are many counts of this clonotype. V is TRBV12-3 or TRBV12-4 and J is TRBJ2-7; 12 bases are a match to TRBD2. The CDR3 is made up of 18 amino acids. Trimming cost V 6 bases and J 4 bases; bases outside gene matches: 16. Here the CDR3 reads CASRFQGSRLAGEYEQYF. The CDR3 DNA reads as TGTGCCAGCAGGTTCCAGGGCAGTCGACTAGCGGGAGAGTACGAGCAGTACTTC.

The V and J genes are TRBV6-1 and TRBJ1-6; perhaps TRBD1 as D (5 bases). V was trimmed by 1 base and J by 7 bases, leaving 20 bases between them. Germline V lookup: CDR1 MNHNS, CDR2 SASEGT. This CDR3 contains 18 residues. This CDR3 reads CASSEGFWSTGENSPLHF. DNA for the CDR3: TGTGCCAGCAGTGAAGGGTTCTGGAGTACAGGAGAAAATTCACCCCTCCACTTT.

This clonotype has ten or more counts. This rearrangement joins TRBV12-3 or TRBV12-4 to TRBJ2-7, with 9 positions matching TRBD1. The V gene end was trimmed by 6 bases and the J gene end by 1 base; junction bases not matched to a gene: 7. This CDR3 has 15 residues. In nucleotides, the CDR3 is TGTGCCAGCAGCTCCCGGGACAGGGCTTCCTACGAGCAGTACTTC. Amino acids: CASSSRDRASYEQYF.

This clonotype appeared many times. The J gene is TRBJ2-5, the V gene TRBV12-3 or TRBV12-4, with a weak D call TRBD1 (5 bases). The CDR3 has 13 residues. Trimming removed 8 bases at V and 2 bases at J, with 12 bases between. The CDR3: CASALGRQETQYF. For the CDR3, the DNA is TGTGCCAGCGCCCTGGGGCGGCAAGAGACCCAGTACTTC.

This clonotype was seen ten or more times. As DNA, the CDR3 is TGTGCCACCAGTGATTCAACCGGGCGTGTAGGTCCCGGGGAGCTGTTTTTT. Its protein is CATSDSTGRVGPGELFF. The chain has TRBV24-1 and TRBJ2-2; the D is unclear. Germline V gene data show CDR1 as KGHDR and CDR2 as SFDVKD. There are 17 residues in the CDR3. The germline V and J ends were trimmed by 2 bases and 6 bases, with 18 bases remaining between them.

This clonotype appeared once. J is TRBJ2-7 and V is TRBV6-1, with D perhaps TRBD2 (5 bases). CDR3 size: 13 residues. Deletions cut 10 bases from V and 6 bases from J, with 19 bases between. Germline loops: CDR1 MNHNS, CDR2 SASEGT. The CDR3 spells CATTVSATFEQYF. The CDR3 nucleotides read TGTGCCACCACAGTTAGCGCTACTTTCGAGCAGTACTTC.

There are many counts of this clonotype. The gene calls are TRBV20-1 and TRBJ2-7; 10 nucleotides align to TRBD2. The CDR3 is made up of 12 amino acids. Trimming cost V 6 bases and J 4 bases; bases outside gene matches: 3. Germline V lookup: CDR1 DFQATT, CDR2 SNEGSKA (reference sequence). CDR3 nucleotides: TGCAGTGCAATAGCGGGAGGTTACGAGCAGTACTTC. This gives the protein CSAIAGGYEQYF.

Ten or more counts support this clonotype. For the CDR3, the DNA is TGTGCCAGCAACCGAGACAGTCCGAACACTGAAGCTTTCTTT. Translating it yields CASNRDSPNTEAFF. This chain links TRBV7-9 with TRBJ1-1, with D maybe TRBD1 (5 bases). Per the germline V gene, CDR1 is SEHNR and CDR2 is FQNEAQ (reference sequence). The CDR3 runs to 14 residues. V was pared by 7 bases and J by 1 base, with 13 bases between.

In DNA form, the CDR3 reads TGTGCCAGCGGGAATCCGGGACAATCCTACGAGCAGTACTTC. Translating gives CASGNPGQSYEQYF. The chain carries TRBV6-1 and TRBJ2-7; the D gene is possibly TRBD1 (6 bases). CDR1 and CDR2 from the germline V gene are MNHNS and SASEGT. V was pared by 8 bases and J by 1 base, with 15 bases between. The CDR3 is 14 residues long.